A few counts support the clone carrying this T cell receptor (beta chain). The data derive from a study of T-cell reconstitution after alpha-beta-depleted transplantation in children. This sample's TCRbeta library carried unique molecular identifier barcodes. TCRdb passed the PCR reads through MiXCR, listing each CDR3 protein once. The data contain 250,000 to 400,000 distinct CDR3 sequences, approximately 23% of them seen just once; the ten biggest clones take up 11%. The source of this sequence is a male patient between 5 and 17 years old who had a stem cell transplant for acute lymphoblastic leukemia, so the T cells may come from the graft donor. Sample: PBMCs, mostly from graft donor cells, taken 180 days after TCRalphabeta/CD19-depleted stem cell transplant.

CDR3 in DNA: TGCAGCGTTGAGGGCGGGATAGGGGATGAGCAGTTCTTC. Translated: CSVEGGIGDEQFF. The chain carries TRBV29-1 and TRBJ2-1, with D possibly TRBD2 on 6 matching bases. From germline, CDR1 is SQVTM and CDR2 ANQGSEA. This CDR3 is built from 13 residues. Trimming stripped 3 bases from V and 8 bases from J, with 14 bases between.